This TCR beta chain is from a study of shared T cell receptors in the human thymus. Profiling relied on immunoSEQ multiplex PCR, and the TCRdb table lists in-frame clones only, not all of them. The table lists some 720,000 clones, 85% to 90% of them singletons, with approximately 0.011% in the top ten. This CDR3 is 15 amino acids long. In germline, CDR1 is MNHEY, CDR2 SMNVEV (reference sequence). With 10 bases removed from V and 0 bases from J, the gap between germline ends came to 19 bases. This sample also appeared in a second study, on human thymus T cells. That source notes: Resections from corrective heart surgery provided thymus tissue. Thymic and blood repertoires showed apparently biased V and J gene usage.

Material for sequencing was thymocytes. This sequence originates from a boy in the first two years of life with a congenital heart defect. The V and J genes are TRBV27 and TRBJ2-7; the D gene is possibly TRBD1 (5 bases). For the CDR3, the DNA is TGTGCCACATGGAATAGATTGGGGCTCTCCTACGAGCAGTACTTC. Its protein product is CATWNRLGLSYEQYF.